This T cell receptor beta chain originates from a study of blood T cell repertoires in COVID-19. Overall study: Samples of COVID-19 (acute and convalescent) were obtained from the United States, Italy and Spain. The analysed material was cDNA or gDNA that came from T cells, B-cell-depleted T cells, or PBMCs.

As originally analysed: Amplification of reference gene primers provided the estimated nucleated cell counts. Measured with immunoSEQ multiplex PCR; TCRdb has only the in-frame clones, and not every one. The D gene and trimming were derived from the DNA, and the V and J assignments and clone size from that table. The data contain 140,000 or so clones, 75% to 85% of them singletons. Trimming stripped 0 bases from V and 5 bases from J, with 8 bases between. The CDR3 length is 14 residues. Germline-derived CDR1 and CDR2 are LGHNA and YNFKEQ. The sequence was obtained from a man between 45 and 60 years old with acute or convalescent COVID-19. The material sequenced was peripheral blood. This rearrangement joins TRBV4-2 to TRBJ1-5; D call uncertain. CDR3 sequence (DNA): TGTGCCAGCAGCCAAGAAGGCACAGATCAGCCCCAGCATTTT. It translates to CASSQEGTDQPQHF.